This TCR beta chain comes out of a study of glioma-infiltrating T cells after dendritic cell vaccination. The CDR3 has 15 amino acids. Amplification used 60 V beta primers and 13 J beta primers. The repertoire was sequenced with immunoSEQ multiplex PCR; TCRdb's copy has only in-frame clones and lacks some. The profile shows about 99,000 clones, approximately 80% of them singletons. The material sequenced was blood, taken before dendritic cell vaccination. This clonotype originated in a human donor with glioblastoma. The chain recombines TRBV7-5 with TRBJ1-2; TRBD1, the table's D call, was not compared with the DNA. TRBV7-5 is classified as a pseudogene. The chain's CDR3 is CARSLEWDRVYGYTF. The CDR3 nucleotides read TGTGCCAGAAGCTTAGAGTGGGACAGGGTCTATGGCTACACCTTC.